A selection of T cell receptor beta chains follows, all from one sample in a study of T cell repertoires in cytomegalovirus infection. Which antigens these TCRs recognize remains unknown. TCRdb analysed the reads with MiXCR anew, one entry per CDR3 protein. This sample has about 920,000 distinct CDR3 sequences, with around 32% found just once. The source was cultured CD8+ T cells from PBMCs, collected from culture after CMV antigen stimulation. Source of these receptors: a human donor in good health (CMV status not recorded). Some clones in this sample may be carry-over from other donors' samples. Both conserved end residues are part of each CDR3. A D gene is named only where the DNA matches it firmly. The size entry is marked missing in some rows and otherwise reads once, few, many or a size class.

CDR3,DNA,D,J,length,size,V
CASSEWGGDTQYF,TGTGCCAGCAGTGAATGGGGGGGAGATACGCAGTATTTT,TRBD2,TRBJ2-3,13,-,TRBV6-1
CASSEALPTSLSGAGGNEQFF,TGTGCCAGCAGTGAAGCGCTTCCTACTTCCCTATCAGGGGCAGGTGGCAATGAGCAGTTCTTC,-,TRBJ2-1,21,-,TRBV2
CASSAPYEQYF,TGTGCCAGCAGTGCCCCTTACGAGCAGTACTTC,-,TRBJ2-7,11,few,TRBV2
CASSGSKYGYTF,TGTGCCAGCAGCGGGAGCAAGTATGGCTACACCTTC,-,TRBJ1-2,12,-,TRBV7-6
CASRQVSGFSHNEQFF,TGTGCCAGCAGACAGGTCTCAGGGTTTTCCCACAATGAGCAGTTCTTC,-,TRBJ2-1,16,many,TRBV6-5
CASSLALHNEQFF,TGTGCCAGCAGCTTAGCGCTCCACAATGAGCAGTTCTTC,-,TRBJ2-1,13,-,TRBV7-8
CATSRAGTRKWNEQFF,TGTGCCACCAGCAGGGCCGGGACAAGGAAATGGAATGAGCAGTTCTTC,-,TRBJ2-1,16,-,TRBV15
CASSPQGWGNQPQHF,TGTGCCAGTAGTCCACAGGGATGGGGCAATCAGCCCCAGCATTTT,-,TRBJ1-5,15,few,TRBV19
CASSAGGNTGELFF,TGTGCCAGCAGCGCGGGGGGGAACACCGGGGAGCTGTTTTTT,TRBD2,TRBJ2-2,14,few,TRBV27
CASSFMGGPADTQYF,TGTGCCAGCAGCTTCATGGGGGGCCCCGCAGATACGCAGTATTTT,-,TRBJ2-3,15,many,TRBV7-2
CASWDGQGGDGYTF,TGTGCCAGCTGGGATGGACAGGGAGGGGATGGCTACACCTTC,TRBD1,TRBJ1-2,14,-,TRBV28
CASSNTGTGDTGELFF,TGTGCCAGCAGTAATACCGGGACAGGGGACACCGGGGAGCTGTTTTTT,TRBD1,TRBJ2-2,16,-,TRBV12-3/TRBV12-4
CASRKDRGTYNEQFF,TGTGCCAGCAGAAAAGACAGGGGCACCTACAATGAGCAGTTCTTC,TRBD1,TRBJ2-1,15,-,TRBV28
CASSSPGTSETYEQYF,TGTGCCAGCAGCTCTCCCGGGACTAGCGAAACCTACGAGCAGTACTTC,TRBD2,TRBJ2-7,16,-,TRBV11-1
CASSARGVTSGGAGGQQFF,TGTGCCAGCAGCGCGAGAGGGGTGACGAGCGGGGGGGCCGGGGGGCAGCAGTTCTTC,TRBD2,TRBJ2-1,19,-,TRBV11-2
CASSPRDLRLYGYNSPLHF,TGTGCCAGTAGTCCCCGGGACTTACGCCTGTACGGCTATAATTCACCCCTCCACTTT,-,TRBJ1-6,19,many,TRBV19
CASSLIPRETQYF,TGTGCCAGCAGCTTAATCCCCCGCGAAACCCAGTACTTC,-,TRBJ2-5,13,-,TRBV7-9
CASSLIRTDYGYTF,TGTGCCAGCAGCTTAATCAGGACGGACTATGGCTACACCTTC,-,TRBJ1-2,14,many,TRBV7-8
CASSFKSGTGRNTEAFF,TGTGCCAGCAGCTTTAAATCCGGGACAGGACGTAACACTGAAGCTTTCTTT,TRBD1,TRBJ1-1,17,few,TRBV7-8
CASTPRPGAKNIQYF,TGTGCCAGTACCCCGCGTCCAGGGGCCAAAAACATTCAGTACTTC,-,TRBJ2-4,15,-,TRBV19
CASGARNIQYF,TGTGCCAGCGGGGCTAGGAACATTCAGTACTTC,-,TRBJ2-4,11,few,TRBV2
CATSEADTQYF,TGTGCCACCTCTGAGGCAGATACGCAGTATTTT,-,TRBJ2-3,11,-,TRBV24-1
CASSQDLRYNEQFF,TGTGCCAGCAGCCAAGATCTAAGGTACAATGAGCAGTTCTTC,-,TRBJ2-1,14,-,TRBV3-1
CSAITKGQGSDQPQHF,TGCAGTGCTATCACCAAGGGACAGGGGAGCGATCAGCCCCAGCATTTT,TRBD1,TRBJ1-5,16,-,TRBV20-1
CASSPRDRASETQYF,TGTGCCAGCAGTCCCCGGGACAGGGCGAGTGAGACCCAGTACTTC,TRBD1,TRBJ2-5,15,-,TRBV28